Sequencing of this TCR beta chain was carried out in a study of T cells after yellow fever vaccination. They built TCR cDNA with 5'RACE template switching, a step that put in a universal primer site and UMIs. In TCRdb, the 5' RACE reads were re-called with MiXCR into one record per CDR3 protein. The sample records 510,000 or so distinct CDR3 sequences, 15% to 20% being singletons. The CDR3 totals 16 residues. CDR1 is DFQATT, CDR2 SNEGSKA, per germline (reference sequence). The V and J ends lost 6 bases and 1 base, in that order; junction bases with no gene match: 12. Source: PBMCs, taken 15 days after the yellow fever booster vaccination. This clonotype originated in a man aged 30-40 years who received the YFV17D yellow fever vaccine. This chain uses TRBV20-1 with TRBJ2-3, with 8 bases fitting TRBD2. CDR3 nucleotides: TGCAGTGCCAGGGCCGGGAGGGCTCTTGGCACAGATACGCAGTATTTT. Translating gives CSARAGRALGTDTQYF.